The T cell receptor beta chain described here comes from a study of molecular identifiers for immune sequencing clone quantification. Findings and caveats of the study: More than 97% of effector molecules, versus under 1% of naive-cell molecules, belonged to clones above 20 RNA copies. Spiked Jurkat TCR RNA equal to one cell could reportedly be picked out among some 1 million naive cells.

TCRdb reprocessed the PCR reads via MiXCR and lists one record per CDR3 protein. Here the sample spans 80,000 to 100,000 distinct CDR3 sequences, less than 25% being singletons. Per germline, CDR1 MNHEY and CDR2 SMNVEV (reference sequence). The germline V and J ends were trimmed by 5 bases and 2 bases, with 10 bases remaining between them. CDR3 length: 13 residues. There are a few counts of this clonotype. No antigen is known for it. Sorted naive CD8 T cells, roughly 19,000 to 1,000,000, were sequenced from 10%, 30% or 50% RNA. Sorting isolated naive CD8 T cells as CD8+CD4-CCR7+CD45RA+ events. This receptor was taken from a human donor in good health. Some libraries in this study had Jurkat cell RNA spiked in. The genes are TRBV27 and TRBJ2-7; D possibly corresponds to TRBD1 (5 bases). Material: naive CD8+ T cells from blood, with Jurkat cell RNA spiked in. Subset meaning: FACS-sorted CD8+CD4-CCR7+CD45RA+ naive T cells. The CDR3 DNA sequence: TGTGCCAGCAGTGCGACAGCTACCTACGAGCAGTACTTC. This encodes CASSATATYEQYF.